Below, 23 T cell receptor beta chains from the same sample are listed, as sequenced in a study of blood T cell repertoires in COVID-19. Sequenced by immunoSEQ multiplex PCR; TCRdb stores in-frame clones only, minus some. The sample includes about 130,000 clones, 81% of them seen just once. Source material: peripheral blood. The receptor source for this set is a man between 25 and 39 years old with COVID-19, enrolled during active disease.

The rearrangement links TRBV11-2 to TRBJ2-3; D might be TRBD1 (5 bases). From germline, CDR1 is SGHAT and CDR2 FQNNGV. V lost 1 base and J 2 bases, leaving 7 bases between the germline ends. The CDR3 covers 14 residues. CDR3 protein: CASSLVTATDTQYF. The DNA of the CDR3 is TGTGCCAGCAGCTTAGTGACAGCCACAGATACGCAGTATTTT.

Only one count was recorded for this clone. The V call is TRBV2, the J call TRBJ1-4, with 11 bases lining up with TRBD1. The CDR3 loop spans 14 amino acids. V lost 6 bases and J lost 7; bases outside the gene matches: 4. Per the germline V gene, CDR1 is SNHLY and CDR2 is FYNNEI. The CDR3 here is CASREDRGREKLFF. CDR3 sequence (DNA): TGTGCCAGCAGAGAGGACAGGGGGCGTGAAAAACTGTTTTTT.

On this clone: Other nucleotide sequences in the sample specify the same CDR3. This chain connects TRBV19 to TRBJ1-1; the D is unclear. V dropped 3 bases and J dropped 1 base, with 6 bases sitting between them. The CDR3 consists of 13 residues. CDR1 is LNHDA, CDR2 SQIVND, per germline (reference sequence). CDR3 DNA sequence: TGTGCCAGTAGTATTAGTGGGAACACTGAAGCTTTCTTT. It codes for CASSISGNTEAFF.

The gene calls are TRBV5-4 and TRBJ2-1, with 12 positions matching TRBD2. CDR1 is SGHNT and CDR2 is YYREEE in the germline V gene (reference sequence). The CDR3 runs to 16 residues. Trimming took 4 bases from V and 4 from J; bases not matched to a gene: 6. CDR3 bases: TGTGCCAGCAGCGTGACTAGCGGGAGCTATTACAATGAGCAGTTCTTC. Amino acids: CASSVTSGSYYNEQFF.

The rearrangement links TRBV4-3 to TRBJ2-2; TRBD1 aligns across 10 bases. Germline V gene sequence: CDR1 LGHNA, CDR2 YSLEER. The CDR3 consists of 16 residues. The V and J ends lost 3 bases and 0 bases, in that order; junction bases with no gene match: 1. CDR3: CASSQDRGANTGELFF. CDR3 coding DNA: TGCGCCAGCAGCCAGGACAGGGGGGCGAACACCGGGGAGCTGTTTTTT.

This clone was detected only once. CDR3 in amino acids: CASRGGNQETQYF. The CDR3 DNA reads TGTGCCAGTAGGGGGGGGAACCAAGAGACCCAGTACTTC. This rearrangement joins TRBV19 to TRBJ2-5; 7 nucleotides align to TRBD2. Germline lookup yields CDR1 LNHDA and CDR2 SQIVND (reference sequence). V gave up 6 bases and J gave up 0 bases; unmatched junction bases: 1. This CDR3 is 13 amino acids long.

The genes are TRBV24-1 and TRBJ2-1; tentatively, D is TRBD1 (6 bases). Germline values: CDR1 KGHDR, CDR2 SFDVKD. V lost 1 base and J 5 bases, leaving 11 bases between the germline ends. The CDR3 length is 15 residues. The CDR3 bases are TGTGCCACCAGTGATTTATGGGGGACAAACAATGAGCAGTTCTTC. Translating it yields CATSDLWGTNNEQFF.

This sequence joins TRBV5-1 and TRBJ2-7; the match to TRBD2 covers 10 bases. V was clipped by 0 bases and J by 5 bases; unmatched bases: 11. Looked up from germline, CDR1 is SGHRS and CDR2 is YFSETQ. The CDR3 is 17 residues long. The CDR3 DNA follows: TGCGCCAGCAGCTTGGCCTCTCTAGCGGGAGATCTAGACGAGCAGTACTTC. This translates into CASSLASLAGDLDEQYF. Drawing the rest from reference TRBV5-1 and TRBJ2-7, the complete variable domain is KAGVTQTPRYLIKTRGQQVTLSCSPISGHRSVSWYQQTPGQGLQFLFEYFSETQRNKGNFPGRFSGRQFSNSRSEMNVSTLELGDSALYLCASSLASLAGDLDEQYFGPGTRLTVT.

The rearrangement links TRBV19 to TRBJ1-5; the match to TRBD1 covers 8 bases. This CDR3 region has 14 residues. The V gene's germline CDR1 is LNHDA and CDR2 SQIVND (reference sequence). V gave up 4 bases and J gave up 2 bases; unmatched junction bases: 1. Here the CDR3 reads CASSTTGGNQPQHF. Here the CDR3 DNA reads TGTGCCAGTAGTACGACAGGGGGCAATCAGCCCCAGCATTTT.

The rearrangement uses TRBV27 and TRBJ1-2, with D tentatively TRBD1 (6 bases). Germline V gene lookup returns CDR1 MNHEY and CDR2 SMNVEV (reference sequence). The V gene lost 4 bases and the J gene lost 8 bases, with 14 bases spanning the gap. The CDR3 extends over 13 amino acids. CDR3 coding DNA: TGTGCCAGCAGTTCCTCAGGGGAAGGGGGCTACACCTTC. Its translation is CASSSSGEGGYTF.

The chain employs TRBV3-1 (or the pseudogene TRBV3-2) and TRBJ2-2, with TRBD2 matching over 12 bases. CDR1 is LGHDT and CDR2 is YNNKEL in the germline V gene (reference sequence). The CDR3 runs to 18 residues. Losses at the gene ends were 5 bases for V and 3 bases for J; bases not matched to a gene: 10. The CDR3 here is CASSNRTSGKRDTGELFF. The CDR3 DNA sequence: TGTGCCAGCAGCAACCGGACTAGCGGGAAGCGGGACACCGGGGAGCTGTTTTTT.

The CDR3 DNA reads as TGCGCCAGCAGCTTGGAAGGACAGGGATATCAGCCCCAGCATTTT. Translation gives CASSLEGQGYQPQHF. This chain joins TRBV5-1 and TRBJ1-5; 8 bases map to TRBD1. Germline trimming cut 0 bases from V and 5 bases from J; bases unmatched to any gene: 4. Germline-derived CDR1 and CDR2 are SGHRS and YFSETQ. The length of the CDR3 is 15 residues.

J is TRBJ2-2 and V is TRBV4-1; a possible D gene is TRBD2 (6 bases). Germline CDR1 and CDR2: MGHRA and YSYEKL. The CDR3 runs 17 residues. Trimming took 1 base from V and 4 from J, leaving 16 bases between them. In DNA, the CDR3 is TGCGCCAGCAGCCAAGTAGGAGGAGGGCCGGCCACCGGGGAGCTGTTTTTT. Translating gives CASSQVGGGPATGELFF.

The chain couples TRBV4-1 to TRBJ1-4, with TRBD1 matching 7 bases. CDR3 size: 15 residues. Germline V lookup: CDR1 MGHRA, CDR2 YSYEKL. V dropped 3 bases and J dropped 4; count of bases not matched to a gene: 5. This chain's CDR3 is CASSQADRLNEKLFF. The CDR3 region has the DNA TGCGCCAGCAGCCAGGCGGACAGGCTTAATGAAAAACTGTTTTTT.

The V gene is TRBV3-1 (or the pseudogene TRBV3-2), the J gene TRBJ2-2; weak D call: TRBD2 (5 bases). V was cut by 3 bases and J by 6 bases, with 20 bases left in between. The CDR3 is 17 residues long. CDR1 and CDR2 (germline): LGHDT, YNNKEL (reference sequence). CDR3 in DNA: TGTGCCAGCAGCCACCTACCTGGACTCGATCGCTCCGGGGAGCTGTTTTTT. It is translated as CASSHLPGLDRSGELFF.

The rearrangement uses TRBV28 and TRBJ2-7, with 8 bases that match TRBD1. Trimming at V came to 7 bases and at J to 2 bases, leaving 7 bases not matched to a gene. The germline gives CDR1 MDHEN, CDR2 SYDVKM. The CDR3 sequence is 14 residues long. The CDR3 region is CASISGQGTYEQYF. In DNA form, the CDR3 reads TGTGCCAGCATCTCCGGACAGGGAACCTACGAGCAGTACTTC.

This clone was found a few times. The rearrangement links TRBV15 to TRBJ1-5, with 7 bases fitting TRBD1. The V and J ends lost 6 bases and 5 bases, in that order; junction bases with no gene match: 7. The CDR3 covers 14 residues. Germline V gene sequence: CDR1 LNHNV, CDR2 YYDKDF (reference sequence). The CDR3 DNA sequence: TGTGCCACCAGGGGGACAGATCAATATCAGCCCCAGCATTTT. It specifies CATRGTDQYQPQHF.

This clone appeared a single time. The CDR3 is CASSFSGTQYF. The DNA of the CDR3 is TGTGCCAGCAGTTTCAGTGGGACCCAGTACTTC. The chain is built from TRBV6-5 and TRBJ2-5, with D unclear. The V gene lost 4 bases and the J gene lost 7 bases, with 7 bases spanning the gap. CDR3 length: 11 amino acids. From germline, CDR1 is MNHEY and CDR2 SVGAGI.

The chain has TRBV5-5 and TRBJ1-5; D not certain. Germline V CDR1 and CDR2: SGHKS, YYEKEE (reference sequence). Trimming took off 1 base at V and 2 bases at J, with 16 bases between the two ends. The CDR3 has 17 residues. CDR3 in DNA: TGTGCCAGCAGCTTGAAGGCCTCGGAGTATGGCAATCAGCCCCAGCATTTT. This gives the protein CASSLKASEYGNQPQHF.

The V call is TRBV6-5, the J call TRBJ1-2; D is undetermined. The CDR3 loop spans 12 amino acids. Germline V gene data show CDR1 as MNHEY and CDR2 as SVGAGI. Trimming pared 7 bases from V and 1 base from J, leaving 7 bases between. In DNA, the CDR3 is TGTGCCAGCACGCCGGGTAACTATGGCTACACCTTC. Amino acid sequence: CASTPGNYGYTF.

This clone was recorded only once. The chain is built from TRBV19 and TRBJ1-5; the match to TRBD1 covers 10 bases. Germline CDR1 and CDR2: LNHDA and SQIVND (reference sequence). The CDR3 consists of 16 residues. J lost 0 bases, V lost 6 bases, and 5 bases had no gene match. The CDR3 coding sequence is TGTGCCAGTAGGCCGGGACAGGGGTATAGCAATCAGCCCCAGCATTTT. It yields the protein CASRPGQGYSNQPQHF. Full variable domain (remainder filled in from reference TRBV19 and TRBJ1-5): DGGITQSPKYLFRKEGQNVTLSCEQNLNHDAMYWYRQDPGQGLRLIYYSQIVNDFQKGDIAEGYSVSREKKESFPLTVTSAQKNPTAFYLCASRPGQGYSNQPQHFGDGTRLSIL.

The gene calls are TRBV5-6 and TRBJ2-7; no clear D. The length of the CDR3 is 14 residues. Per germline, CDR1 SGHDT and CDR2 YYEEEE. Trimming shortened V by 2 bases and J by 2 bases, and 11 bases separated the two germline ends. CDR3 nucleotide sequence: TGTGCCAGCAGCTTAGTATCGGGTACCTACGAGCAGTACTTC. It translates to CASSLVSGTYEQYF.

This clone was detected only a few times. CDR3 nucleotide sequence: TGCGCCAGCAGCTTGGGACAGGGCGGACCGGGCTTCACCTACGAGCAGTACTTC. Protein product: CASSLGQGGPGFTYEQYF. The V and J genes are TRBV5-1 and TRBJ2-7, with 7 bases aligning to TRBD1. The CDR3 has 18 amino acids. With 0 bases clipped from V and 2 bases from J, the junction kept 14 bases outside the gene matches. CDR1 is SGHRS and CDR2 is YFSETQ in the germline V gene.